This T cell receptor (beta chain) was identified during a study of cytomegalovirus exposure and HLA in healthy donors. The V and J ends lost 3 bases and 4 bases respectively, with 7 bases between them. The CDR3 totals 13 residues. Germline CDR1 is KGHSH and CDR2 is LQKENI. Using immunoSEQ multiplex PCR, the repertoire was profiled, and TCRdb retains in-frame clones only, with some absent. Found here are 120,000 or so clones, around 90% of them singletons; the top ten hold less than 2%. The sequenced sample was PBMCs. This clonotype originated in a woman aged 18 to 35 in good health and CMV-seronegative. The V and J genes are TRBV18 and TRBJ1-5, with D tentatively TRBD1 (6 bases). The CDR3 DNA reads as TGTGCCAGCTCACCGCAGGGGAATCAGCCCCAGCATTTT. As protein: CASSPQGNQPQHF.